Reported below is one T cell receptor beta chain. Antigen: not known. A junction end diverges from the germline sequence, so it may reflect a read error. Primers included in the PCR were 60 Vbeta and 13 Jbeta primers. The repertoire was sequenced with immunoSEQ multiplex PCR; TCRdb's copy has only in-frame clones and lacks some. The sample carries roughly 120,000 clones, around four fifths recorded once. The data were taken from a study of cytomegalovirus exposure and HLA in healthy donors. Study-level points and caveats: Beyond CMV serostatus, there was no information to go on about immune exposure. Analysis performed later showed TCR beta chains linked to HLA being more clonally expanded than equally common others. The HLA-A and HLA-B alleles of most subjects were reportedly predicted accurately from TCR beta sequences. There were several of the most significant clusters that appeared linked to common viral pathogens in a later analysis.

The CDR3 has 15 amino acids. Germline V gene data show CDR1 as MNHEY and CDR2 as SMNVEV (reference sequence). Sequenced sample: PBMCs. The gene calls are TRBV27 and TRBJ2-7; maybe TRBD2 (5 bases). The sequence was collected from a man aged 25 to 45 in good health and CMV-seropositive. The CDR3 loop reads CASSLKYKGLGVRNF. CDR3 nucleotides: TGTGCCAGCAGTTTAAAGTACAAGGGTCTGGGAGTTAGGAACTTC.